The clone carrying this TCR beta chain appeared many times. What it binds is not known. TCRdb analysed the 5' RACE reads with MiXCR anew, one entry per CDR3 protein. The sample records some 560,000 distinct CDR3 sequences, 9.6% being singletons. This entry comes from a study of identical twins. Study-wide findings and caveats: Out-of-frame alpha sequences shared by twins were enriched for low generation probability.

V was pared by 11 bases and J by 5 bases, with 9 bases between. The CDR3 has 10 amino acids. CDR1 and CDR2 (germline): MNHEY, SVGEGT. These data were also filed under a second study, of yellow fever vaccine responses in identical twins.

The sample was PBMCs. The sequence came from a woman in her late teens or twenties in good health. The chain is built from TRBV6-2 or TRBV6-3 and TRBJ2-5, with TRBD2 as a possible D gene (5 bases). The CDR3, as DNA: TGTGCCGGCCGAGGGGAGACCCAGTACTTC. Its translation: CAGRGETQYF.